Each of the 13 T cell receptor beta chains below was sequenced from the same sample in a study of regulatory T cells in long-lasting Graves disease. TCR beta libraries were built with iRepertoire HTBI primers and Arm-PCR of CDR3 regions. TCRdb re-called the multiplex PCR reads with MiXCR, one entry per CDR3 protein. The data hold 400,000 to 500,000 distinct CDR3 sequences, with 21% observed a single time. Time point denoted: persistent/refractory GD, antithyroid drugs over 5 years with positive TRAb. Construction of the TCR library relied on RNA isolated from PBMCs. This material consisted of peripheral blood mononuclear cells (PBMCs), taken when the disease was refractory, from a patient treated with antithyroid drugs. The receptors stem from a female donor with Graves disease.

This clonotype turned up a few times. The chain combines TRBV9 with TRBJ2-2; 8 positions match TRBD1. V dropped 2 bases and J dropped 3; count of bases not matched to a gene: 6. The CDR3 is made up of 16 amino acids. Germline assignment: CDR1 SGDLS and CDR2 YYNGEE. CDR3 sequence reads: CASSVRGTGDTGELFF. The CDR3 bases are TGTGCCAGCAGCGTTAGAGGGACAGGAGACACCGGGGAGCTGTTTTTT.

About this clonotype: This may stem from a read error, because a much larger clone lies one nucleotide away. The rearrangement links TRBV7-9 to TRBJ1-1; TRBD1 matches at 7 bases. The germline gives CDR1 SEHNR, CDR2 FQNEAQ (reference sequence). The CDR3 has 15 amino acids. The CDR3 nucleotides are TGTGCCAGCAGCCATTCCGACAGGGAGAACACTGAAGCTCTCTTT. Encoded protein: CASSHSDRENTEALF.

In its sample, this clonotype was seen many times. The V and J genes are TRBV12-3 or TRBV12-4 and TRBJ2-5; 7 bases line up with TRBD1. Unmatched junction bases numbered 12, after V lost 6 bases and J lost 5 bases. The CDR3 consists of 15 residues. CDR3 bases: TGTGCCAGCAGCCGTTACGACAGGGCCGGGGAGACCCAGTACTTC. Translating gives CASSRYDRAGETQYF.

This clonotype was counted a few times. V is TRBV4-1 and J is TRBJ2-5; D is possibly TRBD1 or TRBD2 (5 bases each). CDR3 length: 14 residues. CDR1 and CDR2 (germline): MGHRA, YSYEKL. The ends were cut back, 4 bases at V and 0 bases at J, with 9 bases in the middle. As DNA, the CDR3 is TGCGCCAGCAGCCCCATGGGGGACCAAGAGACCCAGTACTTC. It yields the protein CASSPMGDQETQYF.

The sample holds many counts of this clonotype. The chain combines TRBV4-2 with TRBJ1-1; D perhaps matches TRBD1 (6 bases). V lost 3 bases and J lost 1, with 12 bases in between. Germline values: CDR1 LGHNA, CDR2 YNFKEQ. The CDR3 length is 15 residues. CDR3 nucleotides: TGTGCCAGCAGCCAGCTCGGGACATCGAACACTGAAGCTTTCTTT. This gives the protein CASSQLGTSNTEAFF.

In this sample, this clonotype turned up a few times. This chain uses TRBV28 with TRBJ2-3, with 9 bases fitting TRBD1. This CDR3 has 15 residues. V was pared by 6 bases and J by 4 bases, with 8 bases of the junction left unmatched. From germline, CDR1 is MDHEN and CDR2 SYDVKM. Here the CDR3 reads CASRGQGRTADTQYF. Written as DNA, the CDR3 is TGTGCCAGCAGAGGACAGGGGAGAACGGCAGATACGCAGTATTTT.

This clonotype came up a few times. CDR3 residues: CATSPGRNSPLHF. Written as DNA, the CDR3 is TGTGCCACCAGTCCGGGACGGAATTCACCCCTCCACTTT. The chain joins TRBV15 to TRBJ1-6; weak D call: TRBD1 (5 bases). From germline, CDR1 is LNHNV and CDR2 YYDKDF (reference sequence). Trimming shortened V by 6 bases and J by 7 bases, and 10 bases separated the two germline ends. The CDR3 length is 13 residues.

Ten or more counts support this clonotype. The chain employs TRBV28 and TRBJ2-7; D gene ambiguous. Trimming shortened V by 7 bases and J by 1 base, and 11 bases separated the two germline ends. The CDR3 has 13 residues. CDR1 is MDHEN and CDR2 is SYDVKM in the germline V gene. The CDR3: CASKRILSYEQYF. CDR3 DNA sequence: TGTGCCAGCAAAAGGATACTTTCCTACGAGCAGTACTTC.

The DNA of the CDR3 is TGCAGTGCTAGTGGTGGGGCCAGCAATCAGCCCCAGCATTTT. Translating gives CSASGGASNQPQHF. The chain joins TRBV20-1 to TRBJ1-5, with D perhaps TRBD1 (5 bases). There are 14 residues in the CDR3. V was shortened by 3 bases and J by 1 base, with 10 bases between the two germline ends. Germline V gene sequence: CDR1 DFQATT, CDR2 SNEGSKA (reference sequence).

This clonotype was seen at least ten times. This CDR3 reads CASSRQGSNTGELFF. The CDR3 coding sequence is TGTGCCAGCAGCCGACAGGGCTCGAACACCGGGGAGCTGTTTTTT. The rearrangement links TRBV7-3 to TRBJ2-2; 7 nucleotides match TRBD1. The CDR3 is 15 residues long. Germline CDR1 reads SGHTA; CDR2 reads FQGTGA. J was trimmed by 0 bases and V by 5 bases; bases with no gene match: 3.

This clonotype was seen only a few times. The chain links TRBV28 to TRBJ2-7; a possible D gene is TRBD2 (6 bases). V gave up 6 bases and J gave up 4 bases, with 19 bases separating them. There are 15 residues in the CDR3. The germline V gene has CDR1 MDHEN and CDR2 SYDVKM. Here the CDR3 reads CASSRERVSGYEQYF. The CDR3 DNA reads as TGTGCCAGCAGCCGGGAGCGGGTATCGGGTTACGAGCAGTACTTC.

In this sample, this clonotype turned up many times. The chain recombines TRBV7-8 with TRBJ2-1; 8 bases are a match to TRBD2. J was trimmed by 8 bases and V by 7 bases; bases with no gene match: 13. This CDR3 region has 15 residues. Per the germline V gene, CDR1 is SGHVS and CDR2 is FQNEAQ. CDR3 in DNA: TGTGCCAGCACCGTAGGGACTAGGGAGCGGGATGAGCAGTTCTTC. It is translated as CASTVGTRERDEQFF.

There are a few counts of this clonotype. V is TRBV3-1 and J is TRBJ2-7, with D possibly being TRBD1 or TRBD2 (6 bases each). The CDR3 loop spans 14 amino acids. V lost 4 bases, J lost 6 bases, and 16 bases lay in between. Germline CDR1 reads LGHDT; CDR2 reads YNNKEL (reference sequence). Here the CDR3 DNA reads TGTGCCAGCAGCCCCGGGGGCCCTCCGGCCGAGCAGTACTTC. Protein product: CASSPGGPPAEQYF.